This TCR beta chain was identified during a study of shared clonotypes between healthy human individuals. The ends lost 0 bases at V and 3 bases at J; junction bases unmatched: 3. The CDR3 is 14 residues long. Germline V CDR1 and CDR2: SGHRS, YFSETQ. Assay used: immunoSEQ multiplex PCR; TCRdb lists only in-frame clones, some missing. The profile shows roughly 2 million clones, 95% of them singletons. The TCR sequence derives from a man aged 18 to 29 in good health. The chain uses TRBV5-1 and TRBJ2-7; 7 bases are shared with TRBD1. The material sequenced was naive CD4+ T cells sorted from blood. As to subset: CD45RA+ positively selected. CDR3 DNA sequence: TGCGCCAGCAGCTTGGGGCGACAGGGCTACGAGCAGTACTTC. Protein: CASSLGRQGYEQYF. The variable domain in full, completed from reference TRBV5-1 and TRBJ2-7, reads KAGVTQTPRYLIKTRGQQVTLSCSPISGHRSVSWYQQTPGQGLQFLFEYFSETQRNKGNFPGRFSGRQFSNSRSEMNVSTLELGDSALYLCASSLGRQGYEQYFGPGTRLTVT.